This T cell receptor beta chain is drawn from a study of neurological immune-mediated disorders. The unsorted libraries had their origin in 2 million PBMCs stored at -80 C. A 10-nucleotide random UMI tagged transcripts in template-switch 5'RACE cDNA synthesis. In TCRdb, the 5' RACE reads were re-called with MiXCR into one record per CDR3 protein. The sample records 15,000 to 20,000 distinct CDR3 sequences, 27% being singletons. On this clonotype: The antigen is unknown.

Study-wide points: HTLV-1-associated myelopathy ranked highest for TCR clonal expansion and multiple sclerosis lowest, beneath healthy controls. None of the CDR3 amino acid sequences in expanded clones turned up in more than one subject, which points to private repertoires in all groups.

The clonotype was recovered from a man in his forties or fifties with HTLV-1-associated myelopathy (HAM/TSP). Sequenced material: PBMCs.

The DNA for the CDR3 is TGTGCCAGCAGCGGCGGGGCTGGGGGTTTGACAGATACGCAGTATTTT. This encodes CASSGGAGGLTDTQYF. The chain employs TRBV7-3 and TRBJ2-3; D is perhaps TRBD2 (6 bases). CDR1 is SGHTA and CDR2 is FQGTGA in the germline V gene. The CDR3 spans 16 residues. V was trimmed by 5 bases and J by 3 bases, leaving 18 bases between them.